This TCR beta chain stems from a study of early T cells in non-severe SARS-CoV-2 infection. Overall study findings and caveats: A preference for anti-spike CD8 responses marked VDJdb matching, which missed private and CD4 specificities.

CDR1 is SGHVS, CDR2 FNYEAQ, per germline. This CDR3 is built from 15 residues. V lost 5 bases and J 1 base, leaving 15 bases between the germline ends. Points on this clonotype: The antigen is not known.

TCRdb re-called the 5' RACE reads through MiXCR, storing one row per CDR3 protein. The data show some 54,000 distinct CDR3 sequences, approximately 11% seen once. The receptor's source is an adult who was a healthcare worker with PCR-confirmed SARS-CoV-2 infection or an uninfected control (not recorded which). Source material: whole blood. The chain employs TRBV7-6 and TRBJ2-7; D may be TRBD2 (6 bases). The CDR3 protein is CASSVTGRGSYEQYF. CDR3 sequence (DNA): TGTGCCAGCAGCGTTACGGGACGGGGGTCCTACGAGCAGTACTTC.